The 17 T cell receptor beta chains reported below all come from one sample, sequenced in a study of T cells after yellow fever vaccination. TCRdb reprocessed the 5' RACE reads with MiXCR, giving one entry per CDR3 protein. This sample has hundreds of thousands of distinct CDR3 sequences; 11% occur once, and the top ten carry roughly 18%. Material: PBMCs, obtained on the day of the first yellow fever vaccination. The receptor set was obtained from a young man who received the YFV17D yellow fever vaccine.

The CDR3 reads CASSETGKLPYNEQFF. The DNA for the CDR3 is TGTGCCAGTAGTGAAACAGGGAAATTACCCTACAATGAGCAGTTCTTC. This chain links TRBV19 with TRBJ2-1; D may be TRBD1 (6 bases). The V end was cut by 5 bases, the J end by 2 bases, with 16 bases between. The CDR3 covers 16 residues. CDR1 and CDR2 (germline): LNHDA, SQIVND (reference sequence).

This clonotype was counted only a few times. In DNA form, the CDR3 reads TGCAGTGCTGAGAGCGGGGGGTCTAGCACAGATACGCAGTATTTT. Encoded protein: CSAESGGSSTDTQYF. The J gene is TRBJ2-3, the V gene TRBV20-1; 9 nucleotides align to TRBD2. Germline CDR1 reads DFQATT; CDR2 reads SNEGSKA (reference sequence). V gave up 5 bases and J gave up 0 bases; unmatched junction bases: 6. The CDR3 consists of 15 residues.

V gene TRBV6-5 combines with J gene TRBJ1-1; D call uncertain. The CDR3 sequence is 15 residues long. CDR1 is MNHEY and CDR2 is SVGAGI in the germline V gene. The V end was cut by 0 bases, the J end by 2 bases, with 10 bases between. The CDR3 region has the DNA TGTGCCAGCAGTTACTCGTTCGTGATTAACACTGAAGCTTTCTTT. Its translation: CASSYSFVINTEAFF.

The table lists this clonotype with a few counts. J is TRBJ1-4 and V is TRBV6-5; D gene uncertain. The CDR3 length is 14 residues. Per the germline V gene, CDR1 is MNHEY and CDR2 is SVGAGI. With 6 bases removed from V and 1 base from J, the gap between germline ends came to 9 bases. Written as DNA, the CDR3 is TGTGCCAGCAGCTTAGAGAGAACTAATGAAAAACTGTTTTTT. Encoded protein: CASSLERTNEKLFF.

This clonotype was seen ten or more times. The chain recombines TRBV5-1 with TRBJ2-2, with TRBD1 identical over 9 bases. The CDR3 is 14 amino acids. Per the germline V gene, CDR1 is SGHRS and CDR2 is YFSETQ. The V gene end was trimmed by 8 bases and the J gene end by 1 base; junction bases not matched to a gene: 3. CDR3 in DNA: TGCGCCAGTTCGGGACAGGGGAACACCGGGGAGCTGTTTTTT. As protein: CASSGQGNTGELFF.

This clonotype appeared a few times. The chain is built from TRBV5-1 and TRBJ1-1; possible D gene TRBD1, 5 bases. CDR1 is SGHRS, CDR2 YFSETQ, per germline. The CDR3 has 13 residues. V was clipped by 5 bases and J by 3 bases, with 11 bases between them. CDR3 residues: CASRRPTDTEAFF. The CDR3 coding sequence is TGCGCCAGCAGACGCCCGACAGACACTGAAGCTTTCTTT.

This clonotype was counted at least ten times. This chain joins TRBV7-2 and TRBJ1-4, with D perhaps matching TRBD1 (5 bases). Trimming left V 5 bases short and J 3 bases short, with 16 bases between. This CDR3 contains 16 residues. The germline V gene has CDR1 SGHTA and CDR2 FQGNSA. This CDR3 reads CASSPPGAEANEKLFF. The CDR3 DNA reads TGTGCCAGCAGCCCCCCCGGGGCCGAAGCTAATGAAAAACTGTTTTTT. The variable domain in full, with the rest retrieved from reference TRBV7-2 and TRBJ1-4, is GAGVSQSPSNKVTEKGKDVELRCDPISGHTALYWYRQSLGQGLEFLIYFQGNSAPDKSGLPSDRFSAERTGGSVSTLTIQRTQQEDSAVYLCASSPPGAEANEKLFFGSGTQLSVL.

This clonotype was seen a handful of times. The chain joins TRBV7-3 to TRBJ1-1; D is unresolved. The germline gives CDR1 SGHTA, CDR2 FQGTGA. The V end lost 6 bases, the J end lost 1 base, and 9 bases lay between the germline ends. This CDR3 spans 13 amino acids. In nucleotides, the CDR3 is TGTGCCAGCAGGGCCATGGCGAACACTGAAGCTTTCTTT. The encoded protein is CASRAMANTEAFF. Supplemented by reference TRBV7-3 and TRBJ1-1, the full variable domain reads GAGVSQTPSNKVTEKGKYVELRCDPISGHTALYWYRQSLGQGPEFLIYFQGTGAADDSGLPNDRFFAVRPEGSVSTLKIQRTERGDSAVYLCASRAMANTEAFFGQGTRLTVV.

Only a few counts were recorded for this clonotype. This chain links TRBV5-8 with TRBJ2-2; D gene uncertain. The CDR3 spans 15 residues. Deletions cut 3 bases from V and 4 bases from J, with 13 bases between. The germline V gene has CDR1 SGHTS and CDR2 YDEGEE. The CDR3 sequence: CASSYYGPATGELFF. Here the CDR3 DNA reads TGTGCCAGCAGCTATTATGGGCCCGCCACCGGGGAGCTGTTTTTT.

This clonotype was seen a few times. V usage is TRBV4-2 and J usage is TRBJ2-5, with 9 nucleotides matching TRBD1. Germline V gives CDR1 LGHNA, CDR2 YNFKEQ. The CDR3 loop spans 16 amino acids. The junction had 6 bases not matched to a gene; V was cut back by 1 base and J by 3 bases. This chain's CDR3 is CASSQASTGGEETQYF. The CDR3 coding sequence is TGTGCCAGCAGCCAAGCTTCGACAGGGGGGGAAGAGACCCAGTACTTC.

The genes are TRBV20-1 and TRBJ2-1; 8 positions match TRBD2. Germline assignment: CDR1 DFQATT and CDR2 SNEGSKA (reference sequence). CDR3 length: 14 residues. V was pared by 3 bases and J by 2 bases, with 3 bases of the junction left unmatched. The CDR3 here is CSASGGATYNEQFF. CDR3 bases: TGCAGTGCTAGCGGGGGGGCAACCTACAATGAGCAGTTCTTC.

This clonotype came up a few times. This chain joins TRBV27 and TRBJ2-7, with D perhaps matching TRBD1 (5 bases). Trimming stripped 5 bases from V and 0 bases from J, with 17 bases between. CDR3 length equals 16 residues. The germline gives CDR1 MNHEY, CDR2 SMNVEV (reference sequence). The CDR3 bases are TGTGCCAGCAGTGAACGACAGAGCCCCCTCTCCTACGAGCAGTACTTC. Protein sequence: CASSERQSPLSYEQYF.

There are a few counts of this clonotype. V gene TRBV14 combines with J gene TRBJ1-6; TRBD1 might be the D (5 bases). This CDR3 region has 13 residues. The V end lost 0 bases, the J end lost 15 bases, and 12 bases lay between the germline ends. Germline CDR1 is SGHDN and CDR2 is FVKESK. The CDR3, as DNA: TGTGCCAGCAGCCAAGATCAGGGAGCTCTCCTCCACTTT. This codes for CASSQDQGALLHF.

The chain couples TRBV12-3 or TRBV12-4 to TRBJ2-7; D not certain. The CDR3 covers 13 residues. V was pared by 3 bases and J by 2 bases, with 8 bases between. The CDR3 reads CASSLAAPYEQYF. CDR3 coding DNA: TGTGCCAGCAGTTTGGCAGCCCCCTACGAGCAGTACTTC.

Many counts were recorded for this clonotype. The CDR3 bases are TGTGCCAGCAGCTTAGTCGTCAGGGGGGGCCCCGGAAACATTCAGTACTTC. Amino acid sequence: CASSLVVRGGPGNIQYF. The V gene is TRBV7-2, the J gene TRBJ2-4, with D perhaps given as TRBD1 or TRBD2 (7 bases each). The CDR3 is 17 residues long. With 1 base removed from V and 6 bases from J, the gap between germline ends came to 19 bases. Per the germline V gene, CDR1 is SGHTA and CDR2 is FQGNSA.

The chain combines TRBV20-1 with TRBJ2-7, with TRBD1 identical over 7 bases. The CDR3 sequence is 15 residues long. The V gene end was trimmed by 1 base and the J gene end by 3 bases; junction bases not matched to a gene: 9. Germline V lookup: CDR1 DFQATT, CDR2 SNEGSKA (reference sequence). Written as DNA, the CDR3 is TGCAGTGCTAGAGGGACCCGGGACAGTATCTACGAGCAGTACTTC. Its translation is CSARGTRDSIYEQYF.

Ten or more counts support this clonotype. The chain links TRBV2 to TRBJ2-2, with unresolved D. V was clipped by 6 bases and J by 5 bases, with 10 bases between them. Germline-derived CDR1 and CDR2 are SNHLY and FYNNEI. This CDR3 region has 13 residues. This CDR3 is CASSGSQTGELFF. DNA for the CDR3: TGTGCCAGCAGCGGCAGTCAAACCGGGGAGCTGTTTTTT.